The TCR beta chain under discussion was sequenced for a study of neoadjuvant anti-PD-1 for oral cavity cancer. Time point indicated: after neoadjuvant nivolumab, at surgical resection. V shed 7 bases and J 7 bases; nucleotides not matched to a gene: 7. The CDR3 spans 14 residues. Germline values: CDR1 WSHSY, CDR2 SAAADI. The data were produced by immunoSEQ multiplex PCR, yet TCRdb's version contains in-frame clones alone and is incomplete. This table has over 65,000 clones, about nine tenths appearing once. The sequence derives from a person between 35 and 79 years old with oral cavity squamous cell carcinoma. The chain links TRBV10-2 to TRBJ1-4, with 9 bases that match TRBD1. The specimen comprised PBMCs, sampled after nivolumab (anti-PD-1) treatment. The CDR3 DNA follows: TGCGCCAGCAATCCGGGACAGGGCGCTGAAAAACTGTTTTTT. It yields the protein CASNPGQGAEKLFF.